Sequencing of this T cell receptor (beta chain) was carried out in a study of OX40 agonist ivuxolimab in advanced cancers. Peripheral blood came from all dose cohorts at three timepoints. A word on this clone: Antigen unknown.

The study's findings and limits: Antigen targets of the expanded peripheral T cells went undetermined. Part of the nonresponder group also had normalized T-cell clonal expansion that was low.

V lost 3 bases to trimming and J lost 3 bases, with 15 bases between them. The CDR3 extends over 15 amino acids. Germline V gene lookup returns CDR1 SEHNR and CDR2 FQNEAQ (reference sequence). This table comes from immunoSEQ multiplex PCR, and its TCRdb copy is limited to in-frame clones, with some not included. The sample lists just over 95,000 clones; roughly 84% were seen once. The sequence derives from an adult with an advanced solid tumor such as melanoma, head and neck, liver or kidney cancer. This chain links TRBV7-9 with TRBJ2-7, with D possibly being TRBD1 or TRBD2 (5 bases each). The input for sequencing was CD4+ or CD8+ T cells sorted from blood, taken in a trial of the OX40 agonist ivuxolimab. The CDR3 loop reads CASSFAGADFYEQYF. CDR3 sequence (DNA): TGTGCCAGCAGCTTTGCCGGGGCCGACTTCTACGAGCAGTACTTC.